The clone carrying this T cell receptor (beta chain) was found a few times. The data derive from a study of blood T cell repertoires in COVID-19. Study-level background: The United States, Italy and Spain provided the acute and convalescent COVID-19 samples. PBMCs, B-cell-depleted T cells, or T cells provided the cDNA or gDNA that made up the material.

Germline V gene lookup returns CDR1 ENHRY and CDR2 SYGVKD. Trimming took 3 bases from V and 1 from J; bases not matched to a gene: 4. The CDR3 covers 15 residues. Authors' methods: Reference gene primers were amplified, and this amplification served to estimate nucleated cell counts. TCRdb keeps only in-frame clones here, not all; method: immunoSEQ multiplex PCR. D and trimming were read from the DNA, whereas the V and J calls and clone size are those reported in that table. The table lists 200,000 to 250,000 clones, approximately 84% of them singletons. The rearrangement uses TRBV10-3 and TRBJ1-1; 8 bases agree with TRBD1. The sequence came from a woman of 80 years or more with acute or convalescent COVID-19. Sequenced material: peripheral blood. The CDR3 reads CAISEDRGGNTEAFF. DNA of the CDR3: TGTGCCATCAGTGAAGACAGGGGTGGGAACACTGAAGCTTTCTTT.